Reported below is one T cell receptor beta chain. This entry comes from a study of blood T cell repertoires in COVID-19. Background on the study: Both acute and convalescent COVID-19 samples were obtained from the United States, Italy and Spain. T cells, B-cell-depleted T cells, or PBMCs supplied cDNA or gDNA.

Trimming shortened V by 1 base and J by 4 bases, and 7 bases separated the two germline ends. The CDR3 is 13 amino acids. CDR1 is SGHTA and CDR2 is FQGNSA in the germline V gene. In the source study's methods: Reference gene primer amplification gave estimated nucleated cell counts. Here immunoSEQ multiplex PCR was the method, and the copy in TCRdb shows in-frame clones only, minus some. V and J calls and clone size follow that table, whereas D and trimming were derived from the DNA. The sample lists around 140,000 clones; about 83% were seen once. The TCR sequence derives from a human donor in a cohort sampled during active COVID-19. Sequencing input: peripheral blood. V is TRBV7-2 and J is TRBJ1-2; D is perhaps TRBD1 (5 bases). The CDR3 DNA follows: TGTGCCAGCAGCTTAGAGGGGATCTATGGCTACACCTTC. Residues: CASSLEGIYGYTF. Based on the CDR3 plus reference TRBV7-2 and TRBJ1-2, the full variable domain is GAGVSQSPSNKVTEKGKDVELRCDPISGHTALYWYRQSLGQGLEFLIYFQGNSAPDKSGLPSDRFSAERTGGSVSTLTIQRTQQEDSAVYLCASSLEGIYGYTFGSGTRLTVV.